The entry that follows covers one T cell receptor (beta chain) sequence. What it binds is unknown. This sample was included in a study of regulatory dendritic cells for organ transplantation. Study conclusions and caveats: Memory CD8+ T cells were the most oligoclonal; naive cells were highly diverse.

This CDR3 has 14 amino acids. V was pared by 7 bases and J by 4 bases, with 16 bases between. Germline CDR1 reads SNHLY; CDR2 reads FYNNEI. Repertoires were generated with immunoSEQ multiplex PCR, while TCRdb's copy carries only in-frame clones and drops some. The table records approximately 35,000 clones, roughly 89% of them present only once. The genes are TRBV2 and TRBJ1-1, with no clear D. This TCR came from a human donor in good health. Sequenced sample: naive CD4+ T cells from blood. Described subset: CD45RA+ naive T cells. The CDR3, as DNA: TGTGCCAGCATTTTCATACAGCCTTCCACTGAAGCTTTCTTT. Its protein product is CASIFIQPSTEAFF.